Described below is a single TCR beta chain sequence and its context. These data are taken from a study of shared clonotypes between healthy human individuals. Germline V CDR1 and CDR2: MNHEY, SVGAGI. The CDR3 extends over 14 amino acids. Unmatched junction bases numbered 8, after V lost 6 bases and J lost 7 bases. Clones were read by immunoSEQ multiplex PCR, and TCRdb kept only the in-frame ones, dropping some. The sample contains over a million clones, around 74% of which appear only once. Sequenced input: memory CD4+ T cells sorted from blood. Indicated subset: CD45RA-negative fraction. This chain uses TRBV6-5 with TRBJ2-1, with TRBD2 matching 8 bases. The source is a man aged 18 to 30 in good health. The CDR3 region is CASRQAGAGNEQFF. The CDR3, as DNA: TGTGCCAGCAGGCAAGCGGGAGCCGGGAATGAGCAGTTCTTC.